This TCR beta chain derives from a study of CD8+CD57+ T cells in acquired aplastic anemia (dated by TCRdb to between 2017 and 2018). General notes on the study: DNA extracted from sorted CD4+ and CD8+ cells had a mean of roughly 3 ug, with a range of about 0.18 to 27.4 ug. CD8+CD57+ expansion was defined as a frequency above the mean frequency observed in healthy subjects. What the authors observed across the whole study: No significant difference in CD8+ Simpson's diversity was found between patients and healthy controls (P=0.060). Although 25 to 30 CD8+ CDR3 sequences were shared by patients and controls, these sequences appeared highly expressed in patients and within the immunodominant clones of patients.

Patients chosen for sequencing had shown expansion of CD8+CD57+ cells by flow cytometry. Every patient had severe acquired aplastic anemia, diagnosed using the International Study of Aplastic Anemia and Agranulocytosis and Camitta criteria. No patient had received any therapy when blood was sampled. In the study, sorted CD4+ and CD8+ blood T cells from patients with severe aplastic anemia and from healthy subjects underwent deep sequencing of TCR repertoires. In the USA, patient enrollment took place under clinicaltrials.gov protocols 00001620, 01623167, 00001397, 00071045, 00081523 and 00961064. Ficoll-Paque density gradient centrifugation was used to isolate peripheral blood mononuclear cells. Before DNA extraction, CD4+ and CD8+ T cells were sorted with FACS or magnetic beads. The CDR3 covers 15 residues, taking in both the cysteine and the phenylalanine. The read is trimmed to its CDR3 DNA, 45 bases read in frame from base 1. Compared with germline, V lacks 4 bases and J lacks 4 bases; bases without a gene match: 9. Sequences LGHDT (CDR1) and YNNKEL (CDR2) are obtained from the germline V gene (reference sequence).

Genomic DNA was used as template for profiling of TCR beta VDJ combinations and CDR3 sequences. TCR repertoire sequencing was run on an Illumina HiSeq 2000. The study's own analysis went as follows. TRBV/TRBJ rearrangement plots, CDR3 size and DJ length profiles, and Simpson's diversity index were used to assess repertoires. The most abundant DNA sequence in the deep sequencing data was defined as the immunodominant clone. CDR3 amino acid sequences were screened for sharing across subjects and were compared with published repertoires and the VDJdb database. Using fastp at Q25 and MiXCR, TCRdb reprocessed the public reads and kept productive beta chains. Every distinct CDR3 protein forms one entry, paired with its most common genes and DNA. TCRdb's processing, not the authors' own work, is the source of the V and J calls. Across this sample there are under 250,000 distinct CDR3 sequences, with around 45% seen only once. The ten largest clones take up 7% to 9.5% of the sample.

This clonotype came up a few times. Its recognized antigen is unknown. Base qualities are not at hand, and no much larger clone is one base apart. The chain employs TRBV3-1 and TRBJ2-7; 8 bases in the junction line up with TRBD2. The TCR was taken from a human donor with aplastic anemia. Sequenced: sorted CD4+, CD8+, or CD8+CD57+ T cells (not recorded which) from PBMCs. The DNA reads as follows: TGTGCCAGCAGCCCAGGTCTGGGCGGGAGGTACGAGCAGTACTTC. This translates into CASSPGLGGRYEQYF.